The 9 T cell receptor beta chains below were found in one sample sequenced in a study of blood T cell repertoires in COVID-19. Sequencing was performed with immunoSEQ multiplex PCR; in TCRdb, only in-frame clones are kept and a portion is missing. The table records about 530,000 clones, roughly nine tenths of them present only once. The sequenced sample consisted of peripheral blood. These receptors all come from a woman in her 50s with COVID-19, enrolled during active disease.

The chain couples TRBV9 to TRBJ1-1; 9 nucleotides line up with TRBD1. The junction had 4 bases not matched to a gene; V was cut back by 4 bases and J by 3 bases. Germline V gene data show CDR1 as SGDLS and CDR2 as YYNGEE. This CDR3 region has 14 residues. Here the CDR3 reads CASSTRQGDTEAFF. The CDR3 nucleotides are TGTGCCAGCAGCACCCGACAGGGGGACACTGAAGCTTTCTTT.

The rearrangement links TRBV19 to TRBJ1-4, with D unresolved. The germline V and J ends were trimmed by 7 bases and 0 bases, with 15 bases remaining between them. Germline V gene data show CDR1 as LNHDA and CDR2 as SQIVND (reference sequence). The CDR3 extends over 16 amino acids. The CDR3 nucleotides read TGTGCCAGTACCCCCGGGAGATATGCAACTAATGAAAAACTGTTTTTT. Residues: CASTPGRYATNEKLFF.

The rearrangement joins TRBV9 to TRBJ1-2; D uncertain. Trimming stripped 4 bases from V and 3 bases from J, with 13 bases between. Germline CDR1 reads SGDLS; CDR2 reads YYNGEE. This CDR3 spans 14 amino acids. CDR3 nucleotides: TGTGCCAGCAGCAGAACTACCCCCGACTATGGCTACACCTTC. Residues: CASSRTTPDYGYTF. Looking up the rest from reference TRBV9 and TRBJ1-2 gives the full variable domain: DSGVTQTPKHLITATGQRVTLRCSPRSGDLSVYWYQQSLDQGLQFLIQYYNGEERAKGNILERFSAQQFPDLHSELNLSSLELGDSALYFCASSRTTPDYGYTFGSGTRLTVV.

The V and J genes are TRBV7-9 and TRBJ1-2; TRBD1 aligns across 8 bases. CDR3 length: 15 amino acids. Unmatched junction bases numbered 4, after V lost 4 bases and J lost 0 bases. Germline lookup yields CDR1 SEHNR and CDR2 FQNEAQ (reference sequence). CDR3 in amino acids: CASSWGTGTNYGYTF. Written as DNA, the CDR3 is TGTGCCAGCAGCTGGGGGACAGGAACTAACTATGGCTACACCTTC.

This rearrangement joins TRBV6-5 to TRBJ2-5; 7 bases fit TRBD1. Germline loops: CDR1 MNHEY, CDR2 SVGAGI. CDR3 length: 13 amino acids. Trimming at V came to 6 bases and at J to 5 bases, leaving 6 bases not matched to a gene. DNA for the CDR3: TGTGCCAGCAGCAGACAGGGTACGGAGACCCAGTACTTC. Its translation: CASSRQGTETQYF.

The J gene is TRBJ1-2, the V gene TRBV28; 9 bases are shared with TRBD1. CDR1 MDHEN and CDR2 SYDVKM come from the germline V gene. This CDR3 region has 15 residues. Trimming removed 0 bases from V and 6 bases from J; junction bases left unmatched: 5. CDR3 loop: CASSLWGQGSDGYTF. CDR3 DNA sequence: TGTGCCAGCAGTTTATGGGGACAGGGAAGTGATGGCTACACCTTC.

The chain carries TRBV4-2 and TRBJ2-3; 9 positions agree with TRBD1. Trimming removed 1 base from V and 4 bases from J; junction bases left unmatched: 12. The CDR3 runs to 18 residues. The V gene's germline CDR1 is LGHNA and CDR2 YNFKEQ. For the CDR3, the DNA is TGTGCCAGCAGCCAAGTGGGGACAGGGTATATGTTCGCAGATACGCAGTATTTT. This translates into CASSQVGTGYMFADTQYF.

The CDR3 reads CASAPSRMNTEAFF. DNA for the CDR3: TGTGCTAGTGCCCCGTCTCGTATGAACACTGAAGCTTTCTTT. J is TRBJ1-1 and V is TRBV12-5, with D uncertain. CDR3 length equals 14 residues. V gave up 7 bases and J gave up 0 bases, with 12 bases separating them. Germline V gene lookup returns CDR1 LGHNT and CDR2 FRNRAP. The full variable domain, in which reference TRBV12-5 and TRBJ1-1 provide the parts outside the CDR3, is DARVTQTPRHKVTEMGQEVTMRCQPILGHNTVFWYRQTMMQGLELLAYFRNRAPLDDSGMPKDRFSAEMPDATLATLKIQPSEPRDSAVYFCASAPSRMNTEAFFGQGTRLTVV.

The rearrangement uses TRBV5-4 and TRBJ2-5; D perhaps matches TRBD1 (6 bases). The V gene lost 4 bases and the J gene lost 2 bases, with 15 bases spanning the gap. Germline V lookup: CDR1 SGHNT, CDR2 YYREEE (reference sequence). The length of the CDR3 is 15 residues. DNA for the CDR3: TGTGCCAGCAGCGCGGACAGTCCTATACAAGAGACCCAGTACTTC. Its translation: CASSADSPIQETQYF.